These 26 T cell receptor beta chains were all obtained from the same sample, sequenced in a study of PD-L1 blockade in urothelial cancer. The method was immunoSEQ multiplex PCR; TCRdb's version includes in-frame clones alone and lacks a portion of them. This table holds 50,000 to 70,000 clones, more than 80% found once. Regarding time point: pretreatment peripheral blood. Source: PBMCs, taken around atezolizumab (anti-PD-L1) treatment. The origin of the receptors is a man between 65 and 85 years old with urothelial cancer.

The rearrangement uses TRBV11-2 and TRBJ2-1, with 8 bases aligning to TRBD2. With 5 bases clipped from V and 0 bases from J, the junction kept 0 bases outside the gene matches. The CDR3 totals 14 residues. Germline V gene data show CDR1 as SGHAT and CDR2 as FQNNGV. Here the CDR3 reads CASSGTSSYNEQFF. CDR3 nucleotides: TGTGCCAGCAGCGGGACTAGCTCCTACAATGAGCAGTTCTTC.

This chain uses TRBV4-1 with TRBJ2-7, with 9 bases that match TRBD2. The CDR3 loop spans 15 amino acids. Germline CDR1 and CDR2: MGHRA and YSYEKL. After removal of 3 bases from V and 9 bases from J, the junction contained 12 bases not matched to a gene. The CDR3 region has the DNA TGCGCCAGCAGCCAGGGCGCTAGCGGGACCTTAGGGCAGTACTTC. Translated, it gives CASSQGASGTLGQYF.

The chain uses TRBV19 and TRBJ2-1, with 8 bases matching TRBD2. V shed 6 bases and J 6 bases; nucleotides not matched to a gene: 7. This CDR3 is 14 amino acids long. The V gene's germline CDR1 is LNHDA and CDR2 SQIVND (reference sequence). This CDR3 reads CASSQREPGNEQFF. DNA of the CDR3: TGTGCCAGTAGCCAGCGGGAGCCGGGCAATGAGCAGTTCTTC. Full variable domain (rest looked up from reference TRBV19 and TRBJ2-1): DGGITQSPKYLFRKEGQNVTLSCEQNLNHDAMYWYRQDPGQGLRLIYYSQIVNDFQKGDIAEGYSVSREKKESFPLTVTSAQKNPTAFYLCASSQREPGNEQFFGPGTRLTVL.

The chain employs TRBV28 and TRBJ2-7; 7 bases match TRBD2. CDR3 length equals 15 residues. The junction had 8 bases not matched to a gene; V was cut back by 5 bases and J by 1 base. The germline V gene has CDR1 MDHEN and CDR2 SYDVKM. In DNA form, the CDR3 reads TGTGCCAGCAGTGGGGAGGGCGGATGGTCCTACGAGCAGTACTTC. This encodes CASSGEGGWSYEQYF.

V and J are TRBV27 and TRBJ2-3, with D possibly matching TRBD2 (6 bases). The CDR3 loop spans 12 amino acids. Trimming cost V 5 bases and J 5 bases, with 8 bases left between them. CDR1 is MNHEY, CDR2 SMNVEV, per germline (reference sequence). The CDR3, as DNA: TGTGCCAGCAGTCTCGGGGGAGATACGCAGTATTTT. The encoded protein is CASSLGGDTQYF.

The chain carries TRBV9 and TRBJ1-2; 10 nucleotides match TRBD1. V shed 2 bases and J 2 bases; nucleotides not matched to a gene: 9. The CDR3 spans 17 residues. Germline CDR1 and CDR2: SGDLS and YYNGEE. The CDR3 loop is CASSVSRTGQGNYGYTF. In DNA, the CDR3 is TGTGCCAGCAGCGTCAGCCGGACGGGACAGGGGAACTATGGCTACACCTTC.

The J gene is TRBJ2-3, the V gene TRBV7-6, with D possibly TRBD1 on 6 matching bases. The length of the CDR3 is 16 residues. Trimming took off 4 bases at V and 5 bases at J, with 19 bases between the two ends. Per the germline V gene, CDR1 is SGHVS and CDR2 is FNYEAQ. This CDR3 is CASSSAPQGLGDTQYF. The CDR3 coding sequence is TGTGCCAGCAGCTCCGCTCCCCAGGGGTTAGGAGATACGCAGTATTTT.

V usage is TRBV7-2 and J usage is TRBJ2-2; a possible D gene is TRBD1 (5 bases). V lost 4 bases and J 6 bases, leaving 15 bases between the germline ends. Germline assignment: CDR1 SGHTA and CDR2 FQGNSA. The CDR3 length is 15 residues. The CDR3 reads CASSSVVRGAGELFF. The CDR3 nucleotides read TGTGCCAGCAGCTCCGTAGTTAGGGGCGCCGGGGAGCTGTTTTTT. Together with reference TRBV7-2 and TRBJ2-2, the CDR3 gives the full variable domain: GAGVSQSPSNKVTEKGKDVELRCDPISGHTALYWYRQSLGQGLEFLIYFQGNSAPDKSGLPSDRFSAERTGGSVSTLTIQRTQQEDSAVYLCASSSVVRGAGELFFGEGSRLTVL.

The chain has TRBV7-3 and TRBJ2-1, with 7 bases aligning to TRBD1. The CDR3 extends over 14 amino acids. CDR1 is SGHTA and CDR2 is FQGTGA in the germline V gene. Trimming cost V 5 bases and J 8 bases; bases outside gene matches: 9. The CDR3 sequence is CASSLDRVGYEQFF. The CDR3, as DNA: TGTGCCAGCAGCCTAGACAGGGTAGGGTATGAGCAGTTCTTC.

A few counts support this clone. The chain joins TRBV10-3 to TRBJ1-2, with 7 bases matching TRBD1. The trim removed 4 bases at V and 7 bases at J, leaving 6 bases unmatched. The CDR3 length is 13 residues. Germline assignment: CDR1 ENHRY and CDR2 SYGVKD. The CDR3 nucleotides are TGTGCCATCAGTGGGACAGGAGACGGTGGCTACACCTTC. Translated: CAISGTGDGGYTF.

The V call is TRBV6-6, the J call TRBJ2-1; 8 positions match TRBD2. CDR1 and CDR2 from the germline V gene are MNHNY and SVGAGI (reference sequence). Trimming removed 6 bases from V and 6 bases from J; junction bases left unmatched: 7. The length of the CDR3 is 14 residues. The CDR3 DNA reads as TGTGCCAGCAGGCGAGCGGGAGAGGGCAATGAGCAGTTCTTC. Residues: CASRRAGEGNEQFF.

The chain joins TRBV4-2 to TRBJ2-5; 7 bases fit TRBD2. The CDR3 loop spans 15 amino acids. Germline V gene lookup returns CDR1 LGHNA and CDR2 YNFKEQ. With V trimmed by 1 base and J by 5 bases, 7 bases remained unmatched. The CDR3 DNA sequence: TGTGCCAGCAGCCAAGCAATAGCGGGCCGGGAGACCCAGTACTTC. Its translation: CASSQAIAGRETQYF.

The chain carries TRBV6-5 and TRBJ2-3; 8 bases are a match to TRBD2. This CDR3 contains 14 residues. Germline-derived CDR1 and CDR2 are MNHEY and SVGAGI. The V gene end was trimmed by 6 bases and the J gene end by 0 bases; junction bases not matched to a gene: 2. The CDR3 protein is CASSWTSSTDTQYF. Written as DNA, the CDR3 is TGTGCCAGCAGCTGGACTAGCAGCACAGATACGCAGTATTTT.

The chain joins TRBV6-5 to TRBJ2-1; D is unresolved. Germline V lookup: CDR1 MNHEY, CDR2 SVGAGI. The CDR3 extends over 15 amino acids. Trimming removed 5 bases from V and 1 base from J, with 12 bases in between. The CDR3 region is CASSPLRLSYNEQFF. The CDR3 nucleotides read TGTGCCAGCAGTCCACTACGTCTTTCCTACAATGAGCAGTTCTTC.

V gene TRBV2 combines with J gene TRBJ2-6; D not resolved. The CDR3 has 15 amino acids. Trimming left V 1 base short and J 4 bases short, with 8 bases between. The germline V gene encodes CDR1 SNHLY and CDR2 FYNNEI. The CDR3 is CASSEGDKGANVLTF. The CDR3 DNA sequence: TGTGCCAGCAGTGAAGGAGATAAGGGGGCCAACGTCCTGACTTTC.

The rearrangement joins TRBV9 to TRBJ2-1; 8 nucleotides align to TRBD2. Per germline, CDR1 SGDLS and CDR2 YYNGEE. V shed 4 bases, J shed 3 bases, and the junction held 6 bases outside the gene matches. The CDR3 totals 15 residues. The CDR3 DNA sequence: TGTGCCAGCAGCCCGGGGGGGGCGGTCTACAATGAGCAGTTCTTC. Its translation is CASSPGGAVYNEQFF.

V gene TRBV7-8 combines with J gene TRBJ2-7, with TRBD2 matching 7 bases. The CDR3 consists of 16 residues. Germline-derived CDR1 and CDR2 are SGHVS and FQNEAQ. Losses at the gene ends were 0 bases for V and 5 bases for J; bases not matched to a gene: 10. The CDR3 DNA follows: TGTGCCAGCAGCTTAGCGCTAATAAAACGGGGGGACGAGCAGTACTTC. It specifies CASSLALIKRGDEQYF.

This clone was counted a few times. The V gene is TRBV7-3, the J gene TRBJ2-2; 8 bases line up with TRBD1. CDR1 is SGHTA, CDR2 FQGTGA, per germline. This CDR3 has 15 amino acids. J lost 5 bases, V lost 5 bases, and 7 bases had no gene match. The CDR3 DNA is TGTGCCAGCAGCCTTGACAGGGGATGGACCGGGGAGCTGTTTTTT. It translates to CASSLDRGWTGELFF.

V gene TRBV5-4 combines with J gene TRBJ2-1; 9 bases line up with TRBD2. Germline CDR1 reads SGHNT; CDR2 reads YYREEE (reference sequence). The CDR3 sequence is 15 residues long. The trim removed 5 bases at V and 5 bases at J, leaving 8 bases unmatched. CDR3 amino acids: CASRHGSGSHNEQFF. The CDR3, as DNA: TGTGCCAGCAGGCACGGTAGCGGGAGCCACAATGAGCAGTTCTTC.

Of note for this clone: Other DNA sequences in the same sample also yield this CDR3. CDR3 DNA sequence: TGTGCCAGCAGTCAGGGGGCTGGGGCCAACGTCCTGACTTTC. Encoded protein: CASSQGAGANVLTF. The chain combines TRBV6-1 with TRBJ2-6, with TRBD1 identical over 7 bases. There are 14 residues in the CDR3. Germline CDR1 MNHNS, CDR2 SASEGT. The V segment lost 5 bases and the J segment 2 bases; nucleotides outside the gene matches: 0.

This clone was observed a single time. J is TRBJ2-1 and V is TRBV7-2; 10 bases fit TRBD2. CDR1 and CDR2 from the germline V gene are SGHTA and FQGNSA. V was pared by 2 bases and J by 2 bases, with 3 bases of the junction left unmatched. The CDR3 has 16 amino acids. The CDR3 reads CASSLHLAGAYNEQFF. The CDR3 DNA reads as TGTGCCAGCAGCTTACACCTAGCGGGAGCCTACAATGAGCAGTTCTTC.

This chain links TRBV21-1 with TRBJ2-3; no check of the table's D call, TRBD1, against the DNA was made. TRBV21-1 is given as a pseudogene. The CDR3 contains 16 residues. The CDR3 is CASTLTTKGGTDTQYF. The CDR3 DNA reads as TGTGCCAGCACCCTAACCACAAAGGGGGGCACAGATACGCAGTATTTT.

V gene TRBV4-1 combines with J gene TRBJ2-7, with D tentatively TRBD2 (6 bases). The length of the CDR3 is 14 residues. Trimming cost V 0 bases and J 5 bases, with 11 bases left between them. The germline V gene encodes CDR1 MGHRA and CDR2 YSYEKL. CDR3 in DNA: TGCGCCAGCAGCCAAGAAGGCGGGACCAACGAGCAGTACTTC. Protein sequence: CASSQEGGTNEQYF.

CDR3 region: CASSVQGFHTQYF. CDR3 nucleotide sequence: TGTGCCAGCAGTGTTCAGGGATTCCATACGCAGTATTTT. The rearrangement uses TRBV2 and TRBJ2-3; maybe TRBD1 (5 bases). Germline CDR1 SNHLY, CDR2 FYNNEI. Trimming shortened V by 4 bases and J by 7 bases, and 12 bases separated the two germline ends. CDR3 length: 13 amino acids.

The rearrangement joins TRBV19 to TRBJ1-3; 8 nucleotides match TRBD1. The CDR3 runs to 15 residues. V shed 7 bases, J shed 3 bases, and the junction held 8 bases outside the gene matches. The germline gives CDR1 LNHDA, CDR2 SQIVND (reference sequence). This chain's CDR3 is CASIPRGTGGNTIYF. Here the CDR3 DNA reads TGTGCCAGTATTCCGCGGGGGACAGGTGGAAACACCATATATTTT.

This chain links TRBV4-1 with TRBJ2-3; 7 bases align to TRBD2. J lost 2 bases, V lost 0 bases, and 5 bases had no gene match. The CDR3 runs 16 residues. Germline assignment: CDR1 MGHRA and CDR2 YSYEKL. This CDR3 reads CASSQDGRYVTDTQYF. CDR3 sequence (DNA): TGCGCCAGCAGCCAAGACGGGAGGTACGTCACAGATACGCAGTATTTT.